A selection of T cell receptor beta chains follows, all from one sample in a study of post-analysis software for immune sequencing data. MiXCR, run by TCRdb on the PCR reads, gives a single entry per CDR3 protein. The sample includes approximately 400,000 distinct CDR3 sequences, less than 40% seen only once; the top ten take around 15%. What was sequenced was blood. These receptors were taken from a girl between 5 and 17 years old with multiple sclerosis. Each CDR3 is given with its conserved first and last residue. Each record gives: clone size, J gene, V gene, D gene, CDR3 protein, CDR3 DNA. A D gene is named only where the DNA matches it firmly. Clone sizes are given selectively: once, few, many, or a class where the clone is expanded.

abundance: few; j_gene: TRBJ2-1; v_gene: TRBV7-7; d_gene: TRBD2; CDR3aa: CASSLGQRGESYNEQFF; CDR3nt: TGTGCTAGCAGCTTAGGGCAGCGGGGGGAATCCTACAATGAGCAGTTCTTC
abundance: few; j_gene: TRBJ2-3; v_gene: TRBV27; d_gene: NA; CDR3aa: CASSLSWGGGIIGDTQYF; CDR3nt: TGTGCCAGCAGTTTATCGTGGGGCGGCGGTATTATTGGAGATACGCAGTATTTT
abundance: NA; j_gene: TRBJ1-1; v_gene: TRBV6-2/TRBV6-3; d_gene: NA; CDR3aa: CASRFKGGTPNTEAFF; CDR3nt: TGTGCCAGCAGATTTAAAGGCGGGACACCGAACACTGAAGCTTTCTTT
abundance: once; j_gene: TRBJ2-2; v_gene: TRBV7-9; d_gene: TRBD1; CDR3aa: CASSHRQGSTGELFF; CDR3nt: TGTGCCAGCAGCCACCGACAGGGAAGCACCGGGGAGCTGTTTTTT
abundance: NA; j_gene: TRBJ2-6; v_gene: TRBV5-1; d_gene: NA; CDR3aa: CASSYRDGSHSGANVLTF; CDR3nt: TGCGCCAGCAGCTATAGGGACGGATCCCACTCTGGGGCCAACGTCCTGACTTTC
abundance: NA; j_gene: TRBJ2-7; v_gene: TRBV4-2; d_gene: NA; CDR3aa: CASSHTGATYNEQYF; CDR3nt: TGTGCCAGCAGCCATACGGGGGCCACCTACAATGAGCAGTACTTC
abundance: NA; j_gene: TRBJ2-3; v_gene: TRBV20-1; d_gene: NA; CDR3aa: CSARGGVAGTDTQYF; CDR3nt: TGCAGTGCTAGAGGGGGAGTGGCCGGCACAGATACGCAGTATTTT
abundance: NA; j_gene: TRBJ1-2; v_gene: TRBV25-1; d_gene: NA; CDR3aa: CASSLAGANYGYTF; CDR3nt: TGTGCCAGCTCCCTGGCGGGGGCTAACTATGGCTACACCTTC
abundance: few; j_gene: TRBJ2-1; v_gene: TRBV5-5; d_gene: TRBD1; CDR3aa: CASSLGTGYFNEQFF; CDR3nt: TGTGCCAGCAGCTTAGGGACAGGCTATTTCAATGAGCAGTTCTTC
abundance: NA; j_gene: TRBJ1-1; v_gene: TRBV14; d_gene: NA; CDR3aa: CASSPLQDLKTEAFF; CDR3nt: TGTGCCAGCAGTCCGCTGCAGGATTTGAAAACTGAAGCTTTCTTT
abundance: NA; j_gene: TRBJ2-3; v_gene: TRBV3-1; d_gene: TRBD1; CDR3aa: CASSQGTGSPDTQYF; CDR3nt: TGTGCCAGCAGCCAGGGGACAGGGTCCCCAGATACGCAGTATTTT
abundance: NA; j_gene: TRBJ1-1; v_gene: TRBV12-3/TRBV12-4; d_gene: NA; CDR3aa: CASSLGEPNTEAFF; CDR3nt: TGTGCCAGCAGTTTAGGGGAGCCGAACACTGAAGCTTTCTTT
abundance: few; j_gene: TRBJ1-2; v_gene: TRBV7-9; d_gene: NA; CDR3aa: CASSPKVDKTYGYTF; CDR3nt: TGTGCCAGCAGCCCTAAGGTCGACAAAACCTATGGCTACACCTTC
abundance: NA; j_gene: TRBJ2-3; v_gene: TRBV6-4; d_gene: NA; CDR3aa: CASSDTVEGTDTQYF; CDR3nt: TGTGCCAGCAGTGACACGGTAGAGGGCACAGATACGCAGTATTTT
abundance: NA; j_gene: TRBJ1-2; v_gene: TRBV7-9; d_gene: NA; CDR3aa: CASTGVDSGYTF; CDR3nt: TGTGCCAGCACCGGGGTGGACTCCGGCTACACCTTC
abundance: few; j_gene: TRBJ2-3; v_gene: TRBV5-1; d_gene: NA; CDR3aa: CASSFRGGEVSTDTQYF; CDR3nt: TGCGCCAGCAGCTTCCGCGGCGGGGAAGTGAGCACAGATACGCAGTATTTT
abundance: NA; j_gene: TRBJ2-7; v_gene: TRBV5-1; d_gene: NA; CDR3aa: CASSLEGADYEQYF; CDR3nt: TGCGCCAGCAGCTTGGAGGGCGCTGACTACGAGCAGTACTTC
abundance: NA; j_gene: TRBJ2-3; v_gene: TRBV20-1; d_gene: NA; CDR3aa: CSARRGTTDTQYF; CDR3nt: TGCAGTGCTAGGAGGGGAACCACAGATACGCAGTATTTT
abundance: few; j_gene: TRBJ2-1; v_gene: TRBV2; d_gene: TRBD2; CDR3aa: CASSGTSGDNEQFF; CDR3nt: TGTGCCAGCTCCGGGACTAGCGGGGACAATGAGCAGTTCTTC
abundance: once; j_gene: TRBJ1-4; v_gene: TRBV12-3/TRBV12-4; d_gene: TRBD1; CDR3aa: CASSFAGGYEKLFF; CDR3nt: TGTGCCAGCAGTTTTGCAGGGGGCTATGAAAAACTGTTTTTT
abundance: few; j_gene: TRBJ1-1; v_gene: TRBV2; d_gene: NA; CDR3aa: CASRREADTEAFF; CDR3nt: TGTGCCAGCCGAAGGGAGGCAGACACTGAAGCTTTCTTT
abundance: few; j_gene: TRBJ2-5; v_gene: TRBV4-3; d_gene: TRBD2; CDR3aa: CASSRARSGGLQETQYF; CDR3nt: TGCGCCAGCAGCCGGGCTCGCAGCGGGGGCCTCCAAGAGACCCAGTACTTC
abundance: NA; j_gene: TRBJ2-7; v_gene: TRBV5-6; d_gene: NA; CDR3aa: CASSWAPGNDEQYF; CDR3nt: TGTGCCAGCAGCTGGGCCCCGGGAAACGACGAGCAGTACTTC